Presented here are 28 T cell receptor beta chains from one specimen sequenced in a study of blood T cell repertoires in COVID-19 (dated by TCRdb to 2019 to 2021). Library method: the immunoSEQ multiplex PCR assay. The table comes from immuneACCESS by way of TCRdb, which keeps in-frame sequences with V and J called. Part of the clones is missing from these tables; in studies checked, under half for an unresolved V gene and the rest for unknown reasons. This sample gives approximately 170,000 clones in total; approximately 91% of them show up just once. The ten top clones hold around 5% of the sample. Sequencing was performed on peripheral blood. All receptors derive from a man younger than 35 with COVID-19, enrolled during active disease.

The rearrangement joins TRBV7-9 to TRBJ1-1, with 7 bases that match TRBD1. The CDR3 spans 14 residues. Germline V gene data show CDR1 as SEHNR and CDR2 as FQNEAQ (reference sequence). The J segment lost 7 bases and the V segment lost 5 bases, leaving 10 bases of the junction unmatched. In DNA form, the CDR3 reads TGTGCCAGCAGCCCCTTTCCACAGGGGATTGAAGCTTTCTTT. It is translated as CASSPFPQGIEAFF.

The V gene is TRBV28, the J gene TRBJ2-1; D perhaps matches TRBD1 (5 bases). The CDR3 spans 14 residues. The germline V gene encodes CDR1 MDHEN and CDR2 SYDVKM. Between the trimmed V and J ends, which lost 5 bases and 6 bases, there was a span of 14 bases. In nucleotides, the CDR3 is TGTGCCAGCAGTGGTGGTGGGGCCGGCAATGAGCAGTTCTTC. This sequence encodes CASSGGGAGNEQFF.

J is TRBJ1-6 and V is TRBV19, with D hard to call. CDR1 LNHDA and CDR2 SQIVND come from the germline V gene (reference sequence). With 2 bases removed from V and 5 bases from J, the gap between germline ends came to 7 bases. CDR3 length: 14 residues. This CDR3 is CASSIRGDNSPLHF. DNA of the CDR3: TGTGCCAGTAGTATACGGGGAGATAATTCACCCCTCCACTTT.

CDR3 protein: CASRLRIGNEQFF. The DNA of the CDR3 is TGCGCCAGCAGACTCAGGATAGGCAATGAGCAGTTCTTC. The rearrangement uses TRBV5-1 and TRBJ2-1; D ambiguous. Germline V gene sequence: CDR1 SGHRS, CDR2 YFSETQ. The CDR3 length is 13 residues. V lost 5 bases to trimming and J lost 6 bases, with 12 bases between them.

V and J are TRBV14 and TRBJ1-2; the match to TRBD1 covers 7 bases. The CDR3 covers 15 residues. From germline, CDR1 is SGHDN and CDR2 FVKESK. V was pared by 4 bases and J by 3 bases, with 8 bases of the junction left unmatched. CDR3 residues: CASSPRGLNDYGYTF. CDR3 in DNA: TGTGCCAGCAGCCCTAGGGGGCTAAATGACTATGGCTACACCTTC. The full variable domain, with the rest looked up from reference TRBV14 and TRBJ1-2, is EAGVTQFPSHSVIEKGQTVTLRCDPISGHDNLYWYRRVMGKEIKFLLHFVKESKQDESGMPNNRFLAERTGGTYSTLKVQPAELEDSGVYFCASSPRGLNDYGYTFGSGTRLTVV.

DNA of the CDR3: TGTGCCAGCAGCTTGGGCTGGGGGGGCAGCACAGATACGCAGTATTTT. It specifies CASSLGWGGSTDTQYF. The V gene is TRBV5-5, the J gene TRBJ2-3; tentatively, D is TRBD2 (7 bases). The CDR3 is 16 residues long. The V end lost 0 bases, the J end lost 0 bases, and 11 bases lay between the germline ends. Germline V gene data show CDR1 as SGHKS and CDR2 as YYEKEE (reference sequence).

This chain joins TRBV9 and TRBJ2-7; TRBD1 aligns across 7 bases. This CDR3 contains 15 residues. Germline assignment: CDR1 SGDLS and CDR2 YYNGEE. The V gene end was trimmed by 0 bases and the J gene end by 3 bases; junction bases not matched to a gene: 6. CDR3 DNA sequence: TGTGCCAGCAGCGTAGTAGGGGACAGCGTCTACGAGCAGTACTTC. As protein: CASSVVGDSVYEQYF.

The CDR3 reads CASSSNGFSYEQYF. CDR3 bases: TGTGCCAGCAGCTCAAACGGTTTCTCCTACGAGCAGTACTTC. The rearrangement links TRBV11-2 to TRBJ2-7; D remains ambiguous. Trimming removed 4 bases at V and 0 bases at J, with 10 bases between. Per germline, CDR1 SGHAT and CDR2 FQNNGV. The CDR3 is made up of 14 amino acids.

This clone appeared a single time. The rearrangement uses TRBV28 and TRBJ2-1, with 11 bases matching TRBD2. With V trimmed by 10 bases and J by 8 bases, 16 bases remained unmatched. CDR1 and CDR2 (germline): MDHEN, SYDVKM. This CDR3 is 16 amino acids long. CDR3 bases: TGTGCCACCGCCTCTCACACTAGCGGGAGAATAGATGAGCAGTTCTTC. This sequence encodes CATASHTSGRIDEQFF.

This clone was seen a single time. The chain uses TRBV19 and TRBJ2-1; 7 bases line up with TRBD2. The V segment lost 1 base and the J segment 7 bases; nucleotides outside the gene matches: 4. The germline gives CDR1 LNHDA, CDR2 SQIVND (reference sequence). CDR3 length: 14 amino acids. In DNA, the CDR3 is TGTGCCAGTAGTATAGGCGGGAGTGGAAATGAGCAGTTCTTC. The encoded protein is CASSIGGSGNEQFF.

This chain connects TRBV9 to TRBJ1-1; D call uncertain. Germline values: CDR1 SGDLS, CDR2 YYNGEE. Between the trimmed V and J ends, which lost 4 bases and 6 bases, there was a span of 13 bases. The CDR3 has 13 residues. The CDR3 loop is CASSPGKRSEAFF. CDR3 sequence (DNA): TGTGCCAGCAGCCCGGGGAAACGGTCTGAAGCTTTCTTT.

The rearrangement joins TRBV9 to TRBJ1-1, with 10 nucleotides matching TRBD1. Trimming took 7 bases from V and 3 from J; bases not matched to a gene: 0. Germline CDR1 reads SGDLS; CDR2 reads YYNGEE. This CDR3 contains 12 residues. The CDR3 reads CASGQGDTEAFF. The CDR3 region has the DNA TGTGCCAGCGGACAGGGGGACACTGAAGCTTTCTTT.

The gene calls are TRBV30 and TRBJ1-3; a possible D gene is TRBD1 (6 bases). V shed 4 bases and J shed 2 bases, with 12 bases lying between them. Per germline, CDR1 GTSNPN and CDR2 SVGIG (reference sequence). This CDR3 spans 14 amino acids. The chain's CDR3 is CAWNQGNTGNTIYF. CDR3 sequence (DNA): TGTGCCTGGAATCAGGGGAATACTGGAAACACCATATATTTT.

The CDR3 coding sequence is TGTGCCTGGACCCTGGCGAGGGTCGGCTACACCTTC. Translating gives CAWTLARVGYTF. The chain joins TRBV30 to TRBJ1-2; D is undetermined. Germline CDR1 GTSNPN, CDR2 SVGIG (reference sequence). The ends were cut back, 4 bases at V and 8 bases at J, with 14 bases in the middle. The CDR3 loop spans 12 amino acids.

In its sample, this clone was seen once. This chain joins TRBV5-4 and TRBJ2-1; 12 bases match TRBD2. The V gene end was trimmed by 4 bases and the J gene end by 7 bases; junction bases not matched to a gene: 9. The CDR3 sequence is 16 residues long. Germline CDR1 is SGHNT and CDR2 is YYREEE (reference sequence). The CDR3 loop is CASSHQGLAGGNEQFF. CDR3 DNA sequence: TGTGCCAGCAGCCACCAGGGACTAGCGGGCGGGAATGAGCAGTTCTTC.

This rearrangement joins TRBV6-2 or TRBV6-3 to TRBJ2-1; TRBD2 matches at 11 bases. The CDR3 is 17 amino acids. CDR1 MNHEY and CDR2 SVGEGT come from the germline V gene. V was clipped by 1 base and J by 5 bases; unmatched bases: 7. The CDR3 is CASSYFEAGLADNEQFF. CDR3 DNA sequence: TGTGCCAGCAGTTACTTTGAGGCGGGACTAGCGGACAATGAGCAGTTCTTC.

CDR3 DNA: TGTGCCAGCAGCACTAGCGGGCCCTACAATGAGCAGTTCTTC. As protein: CASSTSGPYNEQFF. V and J are TRBV6-1 and TRBJ2-1, with 9 bases that match TRBD2. V lost 6 bases and J lost 2; bases outside the gene matches: 2. The CDR3 loop spans 14 amino acids. Germline lookup yields CDR1 MNHNS and CDR2 SASEGT.

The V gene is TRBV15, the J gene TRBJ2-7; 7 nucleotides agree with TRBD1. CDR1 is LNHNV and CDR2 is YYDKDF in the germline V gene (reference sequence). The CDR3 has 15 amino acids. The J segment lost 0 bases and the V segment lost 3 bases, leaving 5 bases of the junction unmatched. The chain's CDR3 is CATSSLTGPSYEQYF. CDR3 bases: TGTGCCACCAGCAGCTTGACAGGGCCCTCCTACGAGCAGTACTTC. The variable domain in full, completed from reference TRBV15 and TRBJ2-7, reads DAMVIQNPRYQVTQFGKPVTLSCSQTLNHNVMYWYQQKSSQAPKLLFHYYDKDFNNEADTPDNFQSRRPNTSFCFLDIRSPGLGDTAMYLCATSSLTGPSYEQYFGPGTRLTVT.

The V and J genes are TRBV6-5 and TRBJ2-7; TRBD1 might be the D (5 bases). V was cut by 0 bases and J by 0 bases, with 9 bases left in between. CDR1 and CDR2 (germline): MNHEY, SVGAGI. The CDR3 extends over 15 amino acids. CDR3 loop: CASSYSARDSYEQYF. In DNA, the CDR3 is TGTGCCAGCAGTTACTCCGCCAGGGACTCCTACGAGCAGTACTTC.

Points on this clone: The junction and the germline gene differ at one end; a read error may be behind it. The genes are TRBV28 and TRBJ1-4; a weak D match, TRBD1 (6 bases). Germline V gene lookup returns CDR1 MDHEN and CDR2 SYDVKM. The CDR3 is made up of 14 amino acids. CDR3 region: CASSVTGPPTELLF. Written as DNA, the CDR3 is TGTGCCAGCAGTGTAACAGGGCCTCCGACGGAACTGCTTTTT.

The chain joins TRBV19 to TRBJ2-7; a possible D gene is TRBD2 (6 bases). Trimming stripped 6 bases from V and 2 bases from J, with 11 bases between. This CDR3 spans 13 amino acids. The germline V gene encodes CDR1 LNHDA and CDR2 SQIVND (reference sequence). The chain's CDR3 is CASRGGVAYEQYF. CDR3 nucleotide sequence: TGTGCCAGTAGGGGGGGAGTCGCCTACGAGCAGTACTTC.

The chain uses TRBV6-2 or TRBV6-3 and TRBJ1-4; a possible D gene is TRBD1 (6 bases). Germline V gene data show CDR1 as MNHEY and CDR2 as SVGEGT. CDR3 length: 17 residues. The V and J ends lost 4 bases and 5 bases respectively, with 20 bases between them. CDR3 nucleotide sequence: TGTGCCAGCAGTTCCCCGGACAGTCCTCTTGGGAATGAAAAACTGTTTTTT. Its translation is CASSSPDSPLGNEKLFF.

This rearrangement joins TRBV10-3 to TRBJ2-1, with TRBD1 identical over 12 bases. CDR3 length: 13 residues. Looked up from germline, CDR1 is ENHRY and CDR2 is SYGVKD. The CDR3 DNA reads TGTGCGATTCCGGGACAGGGGGCAAATGAGCAGTTCTTC. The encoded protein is CAIPGQGANEQFF.

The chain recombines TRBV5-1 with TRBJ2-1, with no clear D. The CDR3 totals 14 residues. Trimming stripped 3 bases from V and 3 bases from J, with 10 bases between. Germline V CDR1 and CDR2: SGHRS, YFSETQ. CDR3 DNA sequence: TGCGCCAGCAGCTCCTCTACCAACTACAATGAGCAGTTCTTC. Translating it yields CASSSSTNYNEQFF.

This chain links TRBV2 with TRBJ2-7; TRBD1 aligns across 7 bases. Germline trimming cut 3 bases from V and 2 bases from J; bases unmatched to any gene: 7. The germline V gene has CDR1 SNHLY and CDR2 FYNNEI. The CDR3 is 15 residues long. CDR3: CASSEIQGTTYEQYF. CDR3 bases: TGTGCCAGCAGTGAGATACAGGGGACCACCTACGAGCAGTACTTC.

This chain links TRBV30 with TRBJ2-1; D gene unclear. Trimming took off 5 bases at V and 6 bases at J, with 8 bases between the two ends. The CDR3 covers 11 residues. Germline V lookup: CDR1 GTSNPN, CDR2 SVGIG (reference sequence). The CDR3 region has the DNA TGTGCCTGGCAGGAAGGCAATGAGCAGTTCTTC. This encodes CAWQEGNEQFF.

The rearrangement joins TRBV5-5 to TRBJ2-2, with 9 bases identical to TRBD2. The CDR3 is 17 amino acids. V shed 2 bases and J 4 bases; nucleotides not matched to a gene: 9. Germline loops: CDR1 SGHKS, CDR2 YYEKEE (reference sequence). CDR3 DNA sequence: TGTGCCAGCAGCTTTTTAGCGGGAGCTCCCAGCACCGGGGAGCTGTTTTTT. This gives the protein CASSFLAGAPSTGELFF.

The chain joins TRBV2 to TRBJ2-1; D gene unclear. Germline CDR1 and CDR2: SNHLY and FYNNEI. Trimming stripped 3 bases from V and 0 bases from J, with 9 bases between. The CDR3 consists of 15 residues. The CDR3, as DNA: TGTGCCAGCAGTGAGAGCCTCTTCTCCTACAATGAGCAGTTCTTC. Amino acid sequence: CASSESLFSYNEQFF.